The 8 T cell receptor beta chains below were found in one sample sequenced in a study of patients and donors after allogeneic stem cell transplantation. In TCRdb, the RT-PCR reads were re-called with MiXCR into one record per CDR3 protein. Here the sample spans around 240,000 distinct CDR3 sequences, approximately 14% being singletons. Sequenced material: blood, either unsorted or a sorted T cell fraction (not recorded which). The receptors shown here come from a human donor who was either an allogeneic HSCT recipient or a stem cell or donor lymphocyte infusion donor (not recorded which). It is not recorded whose cells these are; they may come from a transplant donor.

The chain is built from TRBV30 and TRBJ2-5; D is possibly TRBD2 (6 bases). From germline, CDR1 is GTSNPN and CDR2 SVGIG (reference sequence). The CDR3 covers 14 residues. Trimming removed 1 base at V and 1 base at J, with 10 bases between. The CDR3 loop is CAWSAGDVQETQYF. CDR3 nucleotides: TGTGCCTGGAGTGCGGGGGACGTCCAAGAGACCCAGTACTTC.

This clonotype was counted at least ten times. The chain links TRBV6-2 or TRBV6-3 to TRBJ1-5, with 9 bases matching TRBD1. The J segment lost 3 bases and the V segment lost 5 bases, leaving 5 bases of the junction unmatched. Germline loops: CDR1 MNHEY, CDR2 SVGEGT. CDR3 size: 15 residues. The CDR3 DNA sequence: TGTGCCAGCAGTCCCTGGGACAGGGTCAATCAGCCCCAGCATTTT. Translation gives CASSPWDRVNQPQHF.

The V and J genes are TRBV5-4 and TRBJ2-5; the D gene is possibly TRBD2 (5 bases). Trimming left V 4 bases short and J 0 bases short, with 10 bases between. Germline V gene data show CDR1 as SGHNT and CDR2 as YYREEE (reference sequence). The CDR3 runs 14 residues. The CDR3 DNA reads as TGTGCCAGCAGCGTCCCGGGAAACCAAGAGACCCAGTACTTC. It encodes CASSVPGNQETQYF.

The J gene is TRBJ2-7, the V gene TRBV6-6; D unclear. Germline CDR1 reads MNHNY; CDR2 reads SVGAGI (reference sequence). The V end was cut by 7 bases, the J end by 3 bases, with 13 bases between. The CDR3 runs to 13 residues. The CDR3 DNA reads as TGTGCCAGCACCCGAGAGGTGGGCTACGAGCAGTACTTC. It specifies CASTREVGYEQYF.

This clonotype came up a few times. The rearrangement uses TRBV5-1 and TRBJ2-5, with D tentatively TRBD2 (6 bases). The CDR3 is made up of 15 amino acids. The ends were cut back, 4 bases at V and 4 bases at J, with 17 bases in the middle. Per germline, CDR1 SGHRS and CDR2 YFSETQ. CDR3 sequence: CASSGEALAGETQYF. The CDR3 coding sequence is TGCGCCAGCAGCGGGGAGGCACTAGCTGGAGAGACCCAGTACTTC. Based on the CDR3 plus reference TRBV5-1 and TRBJ2-5, the full variable domain is KAGVTQTPRYLIKTRGQQVTLSCSPISGHRSVSWYQQTPGQGLQFLFEYFSETQRNKGNFPGRFSGRQFSNSRSEMNVSTLELGDSALYLCASSGEALAGETQYFGPGTRLLVL.

This clonotype was seen a handful of times. The chain carries TRBV12-3 or TRBV12-4 and TRBJ1-1; TRBD1 matches 7 bases. V gave up 6 bases and J gave up 5 bases; unmatched junction bases: 6. This CDR3 has 13 amino acids. The CDR3 is CASRVRGGTEAFF. Here the CDR3 DNA reads TGTGCCAGCAGAGTCAGGGGGGGGACTGAAGCTTTCTTT.

V and J are TRBV11-2 and TRBJ2-5, with D perhaps matching TRBD1 (5 bases). Trimming took 1 base from V and 1 from J, leaving 19 bases between them. Looked up from germline, CDR1 is SGHAT and CDR2 is FQNNGV. CDR3 size: 18 residues. CDR3 sequence: CASSLGAQRSGFQETQYF. In nucleotides, the CDR3 is TGTGCCAGCAGCTTAGGGGCGCAGCGCTCAGGGTTCCAAGAGACCCAGTACTTC.

This clonotype has more than one count but fewer than ten. The chain is built from TRBV27 and TRBJ1-1; the D is unclear. The CDR3 loop spans 15 amino acids. Germline CDR1 and CDR2: MNHEY and SMNVEV (reference sequence). The V end was cut by 2 bases, the J end by 6 bases, with 16 bases between. The CDR3 region has the DNA TGTGCCAGCAGTTTAAGTTTTACCAACCGGGCTGAAGCTTTCTTT. This encodes CASSLSFTNRAEAFF.